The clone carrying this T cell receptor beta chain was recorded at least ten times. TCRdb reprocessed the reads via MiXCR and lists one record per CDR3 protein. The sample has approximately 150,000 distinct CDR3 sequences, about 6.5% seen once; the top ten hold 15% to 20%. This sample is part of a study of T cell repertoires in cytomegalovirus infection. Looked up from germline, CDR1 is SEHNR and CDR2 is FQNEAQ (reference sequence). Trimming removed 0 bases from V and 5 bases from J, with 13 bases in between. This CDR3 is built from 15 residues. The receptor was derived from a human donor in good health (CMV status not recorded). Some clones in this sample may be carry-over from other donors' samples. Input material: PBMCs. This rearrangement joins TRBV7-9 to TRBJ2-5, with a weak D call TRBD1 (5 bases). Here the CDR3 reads CASSLAAGRGETQYF. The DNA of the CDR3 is TGTGCCAGCAGCTTAGCGGCAGGGCGTGGGGAGACCCAGTACTTC.